This T cell receptor (beta chain) was identified in a study of blood T cells in healthy people across ages. Germline loops: CDR1 MGHRA, CDR2 YSYEKL. Trimming removed 0 bases from V and 0 bases from J; junction bases left unmatched: 7. This CDR3 comprises 18 residues. The use of a sample-barcoded 5' primer and a J-beta primer mix characterized a second PCR of roughly 7 to 11 cycles. TCRdb reanalysed the 5' RACE reads using MiXCR and keeps one entry per CDR3 protein. The sample holds about 780,000 distinct CDR3 sequences, about 42% seen once. PBMCs were isolated at a quantity of at least 7 million per sample.

This sequence originates from a man older than 75 in good health. The V and J genes are TRBV4-1 and TRBJ2-5; 10 bases agree with TRBD2. Input material: blood. The CDR3 DNA reads TGCGCCAGCAGCCAAGAAATTTTACTAGCGGGAAACCAAGAGACCCAGTACTTC. This sequence encodes CASSQEILLAGNQETQYF.